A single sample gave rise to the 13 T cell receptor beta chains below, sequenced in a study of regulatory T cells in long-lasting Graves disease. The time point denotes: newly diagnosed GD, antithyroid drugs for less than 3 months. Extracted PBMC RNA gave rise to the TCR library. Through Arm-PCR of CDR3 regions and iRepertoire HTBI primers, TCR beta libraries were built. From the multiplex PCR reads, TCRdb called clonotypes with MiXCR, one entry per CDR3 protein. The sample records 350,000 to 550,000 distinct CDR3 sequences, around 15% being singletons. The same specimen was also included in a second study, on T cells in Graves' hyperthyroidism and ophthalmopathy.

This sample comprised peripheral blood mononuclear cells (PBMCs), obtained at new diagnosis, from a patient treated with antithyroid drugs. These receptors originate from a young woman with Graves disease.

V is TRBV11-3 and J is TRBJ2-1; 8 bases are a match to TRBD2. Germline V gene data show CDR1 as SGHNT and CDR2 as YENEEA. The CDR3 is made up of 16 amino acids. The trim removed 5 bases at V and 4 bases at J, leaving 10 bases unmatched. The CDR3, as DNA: TGTGCCAGCAGCCCTGATAGCGGGGCCGTGTACAATGAGCAGTTCTTC. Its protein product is CASSPDSGAVYNEQFF.

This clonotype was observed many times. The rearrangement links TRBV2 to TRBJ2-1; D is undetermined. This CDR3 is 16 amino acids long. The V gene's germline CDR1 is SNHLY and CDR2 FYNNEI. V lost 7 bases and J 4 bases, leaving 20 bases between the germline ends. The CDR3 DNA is TGTGCCAGCAAAACCAATAGGGCTGGCGGATACAATGAGCAGTTCTTC. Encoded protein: CASKTNRAGGYNEQFF. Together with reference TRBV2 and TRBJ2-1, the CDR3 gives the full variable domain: EPEVTQTPSHQVTQMGQEVILRCVPISNHLYFYWYRQILGQKVEFLVSFYNNEISEKSEIFDDQFSVERPDGSNFTLKIRSTKLEDSAMYFCASKTNRAGGYNEQFFGPGTRLTVL.

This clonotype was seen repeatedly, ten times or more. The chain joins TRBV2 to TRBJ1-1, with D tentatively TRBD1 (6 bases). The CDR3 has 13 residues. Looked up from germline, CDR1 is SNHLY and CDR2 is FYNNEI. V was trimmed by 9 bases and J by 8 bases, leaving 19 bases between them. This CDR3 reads CASRPYLGGEAFF. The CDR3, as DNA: TGTGCCAGTAGGCCTTATCTAGGGGGAGAAGCTTTCTTT.

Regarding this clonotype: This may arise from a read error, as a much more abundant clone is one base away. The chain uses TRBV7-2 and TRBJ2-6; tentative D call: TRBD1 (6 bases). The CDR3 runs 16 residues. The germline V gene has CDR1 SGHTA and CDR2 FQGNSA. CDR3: CASTLQGTSGANALTF. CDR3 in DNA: TGTGCCAGCACCCTACAGGGTACGAGTGGGGCCAACGCCCTGACTTTC.

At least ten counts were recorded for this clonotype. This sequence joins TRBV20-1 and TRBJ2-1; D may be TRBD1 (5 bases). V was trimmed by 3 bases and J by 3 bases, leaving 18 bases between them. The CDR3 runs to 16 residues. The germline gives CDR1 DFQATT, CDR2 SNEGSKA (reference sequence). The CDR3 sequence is CSASDVVGRDYNEQFF. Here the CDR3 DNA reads TGCAGTGCTAGTGATGTGGTTGGCAGGGACTACAATGAGCAGTTCTTC.

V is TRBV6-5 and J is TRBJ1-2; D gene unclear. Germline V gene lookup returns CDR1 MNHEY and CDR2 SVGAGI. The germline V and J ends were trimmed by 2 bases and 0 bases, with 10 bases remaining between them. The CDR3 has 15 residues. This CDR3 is CASSYGIFANYGYTF. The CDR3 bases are TGTGCCAGCAGTTACGGGATTTTCGCTAACTATGGCTACACCTTC.

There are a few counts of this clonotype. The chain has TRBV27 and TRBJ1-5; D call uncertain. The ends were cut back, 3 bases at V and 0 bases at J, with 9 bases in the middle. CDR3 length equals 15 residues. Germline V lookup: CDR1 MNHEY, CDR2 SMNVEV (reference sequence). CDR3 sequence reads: CASSFTEYSNQPQHF. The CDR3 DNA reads TGTGCCAGCAGTTTCACAGAGTATAGCAATCAGCCCCAGCATTTT.

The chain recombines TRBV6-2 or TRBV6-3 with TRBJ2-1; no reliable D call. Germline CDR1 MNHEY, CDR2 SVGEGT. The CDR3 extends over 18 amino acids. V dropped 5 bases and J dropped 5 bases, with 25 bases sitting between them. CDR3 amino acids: CASSISLLTVQIHNEQFF. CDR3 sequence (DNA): TGTGCCAGCAGTATCTCACTACTGACCGTACAGATCCACAATGAGCAGTTCTTC.

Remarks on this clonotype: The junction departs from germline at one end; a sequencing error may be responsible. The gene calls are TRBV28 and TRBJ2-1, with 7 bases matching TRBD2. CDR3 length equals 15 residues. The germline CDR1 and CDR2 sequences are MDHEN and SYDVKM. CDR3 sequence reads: CASSSGSGGSNEQFF. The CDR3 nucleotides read TGTGCCAGCAGTTCCGGGTCGGGAGGTAGTAATGAGCAGTTCTTT.

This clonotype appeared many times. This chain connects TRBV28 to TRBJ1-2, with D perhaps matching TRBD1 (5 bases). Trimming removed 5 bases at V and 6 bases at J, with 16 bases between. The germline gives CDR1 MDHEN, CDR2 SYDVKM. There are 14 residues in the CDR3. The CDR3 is CASSKPPGRNGYTF. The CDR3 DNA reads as TGTGCCAGCAGTAAACCCCCAGGGCGTAATGGCTACACCTTC.

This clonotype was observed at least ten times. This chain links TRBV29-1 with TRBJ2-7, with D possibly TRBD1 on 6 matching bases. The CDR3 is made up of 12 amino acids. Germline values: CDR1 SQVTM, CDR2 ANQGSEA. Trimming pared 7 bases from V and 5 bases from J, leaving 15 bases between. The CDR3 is CSALAAGDEQYF. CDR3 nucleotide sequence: TGCAGCGCGCTTGCGGCAGGGGACGAGCAGTACTTC.

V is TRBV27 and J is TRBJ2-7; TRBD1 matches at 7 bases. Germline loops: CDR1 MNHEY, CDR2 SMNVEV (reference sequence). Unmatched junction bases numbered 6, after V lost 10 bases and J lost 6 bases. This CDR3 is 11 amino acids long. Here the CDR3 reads CATGGRGEQYF. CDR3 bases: TGTGCCACAGGGGGTAGGGGCGAGCAGTACTTC.

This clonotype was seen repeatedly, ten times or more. CDR3: CASSLGAGVANTEAFF. In DNA form, the CDR3 reads TGCGCCAGCAGCTTGGGGGCGGGGGTCGCGAACACTGAAGCTTTCTTT. V and J are TRBV5-1 and TRBJ1-1; a possible D gene is TRBD1 (5 bases). The V and J ends lost 0 bases and 1 base respectively, with 13 bases between them. The CDR3 has 16 residues. In germline, CDR1 is SGHRS, CDR2 YFSETQ.